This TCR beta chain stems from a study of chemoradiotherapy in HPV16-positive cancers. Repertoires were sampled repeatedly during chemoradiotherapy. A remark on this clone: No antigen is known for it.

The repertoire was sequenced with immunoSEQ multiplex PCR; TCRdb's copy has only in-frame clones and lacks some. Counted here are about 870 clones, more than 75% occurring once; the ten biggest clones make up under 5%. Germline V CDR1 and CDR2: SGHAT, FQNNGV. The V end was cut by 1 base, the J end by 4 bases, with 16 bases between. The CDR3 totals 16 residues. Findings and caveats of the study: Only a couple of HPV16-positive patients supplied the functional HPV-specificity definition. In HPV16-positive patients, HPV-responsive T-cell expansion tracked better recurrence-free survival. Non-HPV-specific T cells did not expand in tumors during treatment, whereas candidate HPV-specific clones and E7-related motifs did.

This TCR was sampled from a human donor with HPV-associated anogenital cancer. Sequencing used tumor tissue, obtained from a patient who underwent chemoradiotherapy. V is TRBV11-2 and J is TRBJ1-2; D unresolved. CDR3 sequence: CASSLGGRVGRYGYTF. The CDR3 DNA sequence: TGTGCCAGCAGCTTAGGGGGTCGGGTAGGGCGCTATGGCTACACCTTC. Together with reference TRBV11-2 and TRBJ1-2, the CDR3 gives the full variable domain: EAGVAQSPRYKIIEKRQSVAFWCNPISGHATLYWYQQILGQGPKLLIQFQNNGVVDDSQLPKDRFSAERLKGVDSTLKIQPAKLEDSAVYLCASSLGGRVGRYGYTFGSGTRLTVV.